Listed below are T cell receptor beta chains from one sample, sequenced in a study of blood T cell repertoires in COVID-19. Data came from immunoSEQ multiplex PCR; TCRdb stores just in-frame clones and leaves some out. The table has roughly 120,000 clones, under 90% seen once. The material sequenced was peripheral blood. All receptors derive from a woman aged 45-65 years with acute or convalescent COVID-19. Each CDR3 is given with its conserved first and last residue. The order of the fields is J gene, clone size, D gene, V gene, CDR3 protein, CDR3 DNA. The D gene is left open where the match is weak. Some rows have no size entry. The others give once, few or many, or a class for an expanded clone.

>TRBJ1-2|-|-|TRBV28
CASSYGGYTF
TGTGCCAGCAGTTACGGGGGCTACACCTTC
>TRBJ1-5|few|-|TRBV27
CASGQYPTDPLNQPQHF
TGTGCCAGCGGGCAGTACCCGACCGACCCTTTAAATCAGCCCCAGCATTTT
>TRBJ2-1|-|TRBD2|TRBV10-3
CAIRGVAGFFSYNEQFF
TGTGCCATCCGGGGGGTAGCGGGGTTCTTCTCCTACAATGAGCAGTTCTTC
>TRBJ2-1|-|TRBD2|TRBV25-1
CASTRSGASNEQFF
TGTGCCAGCACCCGAAGCGGGGCTAGCAATGAGCAGTTCTTC
>TRBJ2-1|-|TRBD1|TRBV27
CASSLRQGNEQFF
TGTGCCAGCAGTTTAAGACAGGGCAATGAGCAGTTCTTC
>TRBJ1-1|-|-|TRBV11-1
CASSLVGIEEAFF
TGTGCCAGCAGCTTAGTGGGCATAGAGGAAGCTTTCTTT
>TRBJ1-1|-|-|TRBV5-1
CASSRDSHRNTEAFF
TGCGCCAGCAGCAGAGACAGCCACCGGAACACTGAAGCTTTCTTT
>TRBJ2-3|-|-|TRBV15
CATSKALSSSTDTQYF
TGTGCCACCAGCAAAGCCCTCTCTTCTAGCACAGATACGCAGTATTTT
>TRBJ1-5|-|-|TRBV12-3/TRBV12-4
CASGASSNQPQHF
TGTGCCAGTGGGGCTTCTAGCAATCAGCCCCAGCATTTT
>TRBJ2-7|-|-|TRBV5-1
CASSLGQVGDEQYF
TGCGCCAGCAGCTTGGGACAGGTGGGGGACGAGCAGTACTTC
>TRBJ1-2|-|-|TRBV6-5
CASSRSRGPYGYTF
TGTGCCAGCAGCCGCTCCAGGGGACCTTATGGCTACACCTTC
>TRBJ2-7|-|TRBD1|TRBV27
CASRGQGYEQYF
TGTGCCAGCAGGGGACAGGGTTACGAGCAGTACTTC
>TRBJ2-7|-|TRBD1|TRBV7-9
CASSLKVSGQGDYEQYF
TGTGCCAGCAGCTTAAAGGTCAGCGGACAGGGTGACTACGAGCAGTACTTC
>TRBJ1-1|few|TRBD1|TRBV5-6
CASSLTGGTEAFF
TGTGCCAGCAGCTTAACAGGGGGCACTGAAGCTTTCTTT
>TRBJ1-2|-|-|TRBV5-6
CASSFKAGGRYGYTF
TGTGCCAGCAGCTTTAAAGCGGGGGGAAGGTATGGCTACACCTTC
>TRBJ1-3|-|-|TRBV6-5
CASSYSAGGNTIYF
TGTGCCAGCAGTTACTCGGCGGGAGGAAACACCATATATTTT
>TRBJ2-7|-|-|TRBV5-6
CASSLGPPAAGASYEQYF
TGTGCCAGCAGCTTGGGGCCCCCCGCGGCGGGGGCATCCTACGAGCAGTACTTC
>TRBJ2-1|-|TRBD2|TRBV6-5
CASLLVSGGPSGQFF
TGTGCCAGTCTACTAGTAAGCGGGGGGCCCTCCGGGCAGTTCTTC
>TRBJ1-3|-|-|TRBV2
CASRTFSTGNTIYF
TGTGCCAGCCGGACATTCTCAACAGGAAACACCATATATTTT
>TRBJ2-5|-|-|TRBV5-1
CASSLRTHSTGETQYF
TGCGCCAGCAGCTTGCGGACTCACAGTACAGGGGAGACCCAGTACTTC
>TRBJ2-7|few|-|TRBV20-1
CSASRTASYEQYF
TGCAGTGCTAGTCGGACAGCTTCCTACGAGCAGTACTTC
>TRBJ1-3|-|-|TRBV18
CASSAPGGNTIYF
TGTGCCAGCTCAGCCCCGGGGGGAAACACCATATATTTT
>TRBJ1-2|-|TRBD1|TRBV5-1
CASSADRLYF
TGCGCCAGCAGCGCGGACAGGCTCTACTTC
>TRBJ1-2|few|TRBD1|TRBV3-1/TRBV3-2
CASSLGQGLGSGYTF
TGTGCCAGCAGCCTAGGACAGGGGTTAGGAAGTGGCTACACCTTC
>TRBJ1-1|-|-|TRBV6-5
CASSFRMNTEAFF
TGTGCCAGCAGCTTCAGGATGAACACTGAAGCTTTCTTT
>TRBJ2-7|-|-|TRBV5-1
CASSLTGGVTSYEQYF
TGCGCCAGCAGCTTGACAGGCGGGGTCACATCTTACGAGCAGTACTTC
>TRBJ2-7|-|-|TRBV15
CATSRDFNYEQYF
TGTGCCACCAGCAGAGATTTTAACTACGAGCAGTACTTC
>TRBJ1-1|-|-|TRBV19
CASSIGTTLMNTEAFF
TGTGCCAGTAGTATAGGGACAACCCTTATGAACACTGAAGCTTTCTTT
>TRBJ1-1|-|-|TRBV6-5
CASSYSKYAGAEAFF
TGTGCCAGCAGTTACTCGAAGTATGCGGGGGCTGAAGCTTTCTTT
>TRBJ1-2|-|TRBD1|TRBV7-2
CASSLSAGTGGGSYGYTF
TGTGCCAGCAGCTTAAGCGCCGGGACAGGGGGCGGATCCTATGGCTACACCTTC
>TRBJ1-5|-|-|TRBV4-1
CASSQDGQFNQPQHF
TGCGCCAGCAGCCAAGATGGACAGTTCAATCAGCCCCAGCATTTT
>TRBJ2-2|-|-|TRBV4-1
CASSQPPLVLRNTGELFF
TGCGCCAGCAGCCAACCCCCACTAGTGCTGCGGAACACCGGGGAGCTGTTTTTT
>TRBJ1-5|-|TRBD1|TRBV3-1/TRBV3-2
CASSQGTGGPVHF
TGTGCCAGCAGCCAGGGTACAGGGGGCCCTGTGCATTTT
>TRBJ1-4|-|-|TRBV7-9
CASSLGGGTGNEKLFF
TGTGCCAGCAGCTTAGGGGGCGGGACGGGTAATGAAAAACTGTTTTTT
>TRBJ1-1|-|-|TRBV5-1
CASRDQGNTEAFF
TGCGCCAGCCGTGACCAGGGGAACACTGAAGCTTTCTTT
>TRBJ2-7|-|TRBD2|TRBV11-3
CASSLSGEIYEQYF
TGTGCCAGCAGCTTAAGCGGGGAAATCTACGAGCAGTACTTC
>TRBJ2-7|-|-|TRBV7-9
CASRPGDGKGQYF
TGTGCCAGCCGACCGGGGGACGGCAAGGGGCAGTACTTC
>TRBJ2-1|-|-|TRBV6-5
CASRGQVNEQFF
TGTGCCAGCAGGGGTCAGGTCAATGAGCAGTTCTTC
>TRBJ1-2|-|TRBD1|TRBV19
CASSMNRGQRSRGYTF
TGTGCCAGTAGTATGAACAGGGGGCAAAGGTCTCGAGGCTACACCTTC
>TRBJ1-2|-|-|TRBV24-1
CATSDLRATGGYTF
TGTGCCACCAGTGATTTGCGGGCAACGGGGGGCTACACCTTC
>TRBJ1-2|-|-|TRBV9
CASSVGGLYGYTF
TGTGCCAGCAGCGTAGGAGGGCTCTATGGCTACACCTTC
>TRBJ2-7|-|TRBD1|TRBV2
CASSTPGQLYEQYF
TGTGCCAGCAGCACTCCGGGACAGCTTTACGAGCAGTACTTC
>TRBJ1-1|-|-|TRBV7-9
CASSLAALNTEAFF
TGTGCCAGCAGCTTAGCGGCCCTGAACACTGAAGCTTTCTTT
>TRBJ2-4|-|-|TRBV9
CASTPGNNGNIQYF
TGTGCCAGCACCCCAGGGAACAACGGGAACATTCAGTACTTC
>TRBJ1-6|medium-sized|-|TRBV4-1
CASSQEVTGDSPLHF
TGCGCCAGCAGCCAAGAAGTGACGGGGGATTCACCCCTCCACTTT
>TRBJ1-6|-|TRBD1|TRBV9
CASSDDQQGSPLHF
TGTGCCAGCAGCGACGACCAACAGGGGTCACCCCTCCACTTT
>TRBJ1-2|-|TRBD1|TRBV10-3
CAISVEAGGPYGYTF
TGTGCCATCAGTGTGGAGGCAGGGGGCCCCTATGGCTACACCTTC
>TRBJ1-2|-|TRBD1|TRBV5-1
CASSLAGGFGYTF
TGCGCCAGCAGCTTGGCAGGGGGCTTTGGCTACACCTTC
>TRBJ1-3|once|-|TRBV19
CASQLDSGNTIYF
TGTGCCAGCCAATTAGACTCTGGAAACACCATATATTTT
>TRBJ2-3|-|TRBD2|TRBV5-1
CASSPWTSGGTDTQYF
TGCGCCAGCAGCCCCTGGACTAGCGGGGGTACAGATACGCAGTATTTT
>TRBJ1-3|-|-|TRBV23-1
CATPRRGYSGNTIYF
TGCGCCACCCCGCGGCGGGGATACTCTGGAAACACCATATATTTT
>TRBJ2-2|-|TRBD1|TRBV5-1
CASSFYRDSTFNTGELFF
TGCGCCAGCAGCTTCTACCGGGACAGTACCTTTAACACCGGGGAGCTGTTTTTT
>TRBJ1-1|-|TRBD1|TRBV5-1
CASSSSGGVNTEAFF
TGCGCCAGCAGCTCTTCAGGGGGAGTGAACACTGAAGCTTTCTTT
>TRBJ1-1|-|-|TRBV28
CASTTTRSTEAFF
TGTGCCAGCACTACTACACGATCCACTGAAGCTTTCTTT
>TRBJ1-2|once|-|TRBV30
CAWSALMGLGYTF
TGTGCCTGGAGTGCACTCATGGGCCTCGGCTACACCTTC
>TRBJ2-5|-|-|TRBV2
CASSERQYQETQYF
TGTGCCAGCAGTGAACGACAGTACCAAGAGACCCAGTACTTC
>TRBJ1-4|-|TRBD1|TRBV9
CASSTGGASNEKLFF
TGTGCCAGCAGCACAGGGGGCGCCTCTAATGAAAAACTGTTTTTT
>TRBJ2-1|-|TRBD2|TRBV24-1
CATSDRTSGVYNEQFF
TGTGCCACCAGTGATCGGACTAGCGGGGTCTACAATGAGCAGTTCTTC